The sequence of this T cell receptor (beta chain) was determined in a study of T cell clones after liver transplantation. Across the whole study: Samples came from ITN030ST, which attempted immunosuppression withdrawal within 2 years of liver transplantation.

The assay was immunoSEQ multiplex PCR, and TCRdb's table has in-frame clones only and misses some. The table includes 12,000 to 15,000 clones, roughly 84% detected once. The clonotype comes from a human patient who received a liver transplant. Among the T cells, some may be from the graft donor. Sequenced material: CD8+ T cells from blood, taken roughly 50 months after liver transplant.

For the CDR3, the DNA is TGTGCCAGCAGTCTAGAGGGGACAGGGATGAACACTGAAGCTTTCTTT. Protein: CASSLEGTGMNTEAFF. V is TRBV28 and J is TRBJ1-1, with 9 bases fitting TRBD1. Germline CDR1 is MDHEN and CDR2 is SYDVKM. V gave up 5 bases and J gave up 0 bases; unmatched junction bases: 7. The CDR3 loop spans 16 amino acids.